This TCR beta chain came from a study of blood T cells in healthy people across ages. It was about 10 milliliters of peripheral blood that were drawn from each donor. A sample-barcoded 5' primer and a J-beta primer mix were used in a second PCR of roughly 7 to 11 cycles. Each cDNA molecule was tagged by a template-switch adaptor that had 12 random nucleotides. TCRdb itself ran the 5' RACE reads through MiXCR, one entry per CDR3 protein. Among more than 800,000 distinct CDR3 sequences listed, 25% to 30% were seen once. Overall study findings and caveats: The long-lived group displayed more naive CD4+ cells, plus higher diversity, than the aged donors did.

This clonotype was recorded many times. Antigen: not known. The V and J ends lost 6 bases and 0 bases, in that order; junction bases with no gene match: 14. CDR3 size: 19 residues. Germline loops: CDR1 SGHAT, CDR2 FQNNGV. This clonotype originated in an elderly woman in good health. Sequenced material: blood. This rearrangement joins TRBV11-2 to TRBJ2-4; 10 nucleotides match TRBD1. The CDR3 here is CASRPAGTGVKLAKNIQYF. The CDR3 bases are TGTGCCAGCAGACCTGCCGGGACAGGGGTGAAATTAGCCAAAAACATTCAGTACTTC.